This T cell receptor beta chain was recorded in a study of blood T cell repertoires in COVID-19. Authors' methods: Amplified reference gene primers provided the basis for estimating nucleated cell counts. Data came from immunoSEQ multiplex PCR; TCRdb stores just in-frame clones and leaves some out. V, J and clone size are those of that table, while D and trimming were read from the DNA. Of roughly 130,000 clones listed, 86% are singletons. Sequenced material: peripheral blood. This clonotype originated in a man between 40 and 49 years old with acute or convalescent COVID-19.

As DNA, the CDR3 is TGCGCCAGCAGCCCTGAATTTCAGGGGGTTGATGGCTACACCTTC. Translating gives CASSPEFQGVDGYTF. J is TRBJ1-2 and V is TRBV5-1; TRBD1 matches at 7 bases. Losses at the gene ends were 4 bases for V and 6 bases for J; bases not matched to a gene: 12. The CDR3 has 15 residues. The V gene's germline CDR1 is SGHRS and CDR2 YFSETQ.